This TCR beta chain is drawn from a study of radiotherapy plus CTLA-4 blockade in lung cancer. Study results and caveats: The study found tumor-derived TCR clones expanded in blood after radiotherapy plus ipilimumab.

The CDR3 is made up of 16 amino acids. The V gene lost 2 bases and the J gene lost 0 bases, with 14 bases spanning the gap. Germline assignment: CDR1 MNHEY and CDR2 SMNVEV (reference sequence). TCRdb's copy holds only in-frame clones and misses some; the assay was immunoSEQ multiplex PCR. The sample holds under 100,000 clones; around 83% are singletons and the top ten take 13% to 15%. This clone was counted between two and nine times. Its antigen remains unidentified. The source material was peripheral blood, sampled from a patient treated with radiotherapy plus ipilimumab. The origin of this receptor is a human donor with non-small cell lung cancer that progressed on radiotherapy plus ipilimumab. This sequence joins TRBV27 and TRBJ2-7; D gene uncertain. CDR3 sequence reads: CASSLGRQKASYEQYF. CDR3 DNA sequence: TGTGCCAGCAGTTTAGGTAGGCAGAAAGCCTCCTACGAGCAGTACTTC.